The rows below give T cell receptor beta chains drawn from one sample of a study of blood T cell repertoires in COVID-19. Assay used: immunoSEQ multiplex PCR; TCRdb lists only in-frame clones, some missing. The repertoire holds over 100,000 clones, with roughly 90% as singletons. Sequenced: peripheral blood. Source of these receptors: a human donor in a cohort sampled during active COVID-19. The CDR3 runs from the conserved cysteine through the conserved F or W. D genes are given only for firm matches. Clone size appears in some rows only: once, few, many, or a class for an expanded clone.

d_gene	v_gene	j_gene	abundance	CDR3nt	CDR3aa
TRBD1	TRBV13	TRBJ1-1	NA	TGTGCCAGCAGCGTCGGACAGGGGATAGCGTTCACTGAAGCTTTCTTT	CASSVGQGIAFTEAFF
TRBD2	TRBV30	TRBJ2-1	NA	TGTGCCTGGAGTCTCCGAAGCCTCCCTCCGGGACTAGCGGCGTTTGAGCAGTTCTTC	CAWSLRSLPPGLAAFEQFF
NA	TRBV19	TRBJ2-1	once	TGTGCCAGTAGTCTAAGCCCGGACAGAAACAATGAGCAGTTCTTC	CASSLSPDRNNEQFF
TRBD2	TRBV29-1	TRBJ2-7	NA	TGCAGCGCACGGACTAGCGGACTCTACGAGCAGTACTTC	CSARTSGLYEQYF
TRBD1	TRBV7-6	TRBJ2-5	NA	TGTGCCAGCAGCCCGACAGGGGAAGGGGAGACCCAGTACTTC	CASSPTGEGETQYF
NA	TRBV21-1	TRBJ2-2	NA	TGTGCCAGCAGCAAAGCCCACTACACAGGGAACACCGGGGAGCTGTTTTTT	CASSKAHYTGNTGELFF
NA	TRBV7-2	TRBJ2-7	NA	TGTGCCAGCAGCTTAGCGATTGCATATGAGCGGAGCTACGAGCAGTACTTC	CASSLAIAYERSYEQYF
TRBD2	TRBV28	TRBJ2-7	NA	TGTGCCAGCACCTCCCGGGGCGGGGGGGAGCAGTACTTC	CASTSRGGGEQYF
TRBD1	TRBV19	TRBJ1-5	NA	TGTGCCAGTAATACAAGGACAGGGAACCTCTGGGCCCAGCATTTT	CASNTRTGNLWAQHF
NA	TRBV10-2	TRBJ2-1	NA	TGCGCCACCCGAGCGGCGGGGACTTACAATGAGCAGTTCTTC	CATRAAGTYNEQFF
NA	TRBV28	TRBJ2-1	NA	TGTGCCAGCAGTGGGGGCCTCTTGGGGGAGTTCTTC	CASSGGLLGEFF
NA	TRBV19	TRBJ1-2	NA	TGTGCCACCAGCCCCCAGGGGATTAACTATGGCTACACCTTC	CATSPQGINYGYTF
TRBD1	TRBV6-5	TRBJ1-1	NA	TGTGCCAGCAGTTACGGGACAGCCAATATTGAAGCTTTCTTT	CASSYGTANIEAFF
NA	TRBV27	TRBJ1-5	NA	TGTGCCAGCGGGGGGAGGGGTCAGCCCCAGCATTTT	CASGGRGQPQHF
TRBD1	TRBV5-3	TRBJ2-6	NA	TGTGCCAGAAGCTTGGCCCCAGGGGGCGCTGGGGCCAACGTCCTGACTTTC	CARSLAPGGAGANVLTF
TRBD2	TRBV5-6	TRBJ2-5	NA	TGTGCCAGCAGCTTAGTTCTGGGGCGGGGGCAAGAGACCCAGTACTTC	CASSLVLGRGQETQYF
TRBD2	TRBV9	TRBJ2-7	NA	TGTGCCAGCAGCGTAGGGACTAGCGGGAGTAGTTCCGAGCAGTACTTC	CASSVGTSGSSSEQYF
NA	TRBV12-3/TRBV12-4	TRBJ1-2	once	TGTGCCAGCAGCACCGACAGATATGGCTACACCTTC	CASSTDRYGYTF
TRBD1	TRBV20-1	TRBJ1-3	NA	TGCAGTGCTCGTGGGACAGAAGATGGAAACACCATATATTTT	CSARGTEDGNTIYF
TRBD1	TRBV5-4	TRBJ1-1	NA	TGTGCCAGCAGACAGGGGGCGAGCACTGAAGCTTTCTTT	CASRQGASTEAFF
TRBD1	TRBV28	TRBJ1-5	once	TGTGCCAGCATTACCGGCGGGACAGGGGCTTCTCAGCCCCAGCATTTT	CASITGGTGASQPQHF
NA	TRBV7-2	TRBJ2-3	NA	TGTGCCAGCAGCTTGGTAGCCCTAGGTACGCAGTATTTT	CASSLVALGTQYF
NA	TRBV7-8	TRBJ1-1	NA	TGTGCCAGCAGTATTGAACAGGTTCGGATTGAAGCTTTCTTT	CASSIEQVRIEAFF
NA	TRBV5-1	TRBJ2-3	NA	TGCGCCAGCAGCTTGGGTTTGTTAAGCACAGATACGCAGTATTTT	CASSLGLLSTDTQYF
NA	TRBV4-2	TRBJ2-5	NA	TGTGCCAGCAGCGCCGACCCAGGGGCTGCAGAGACCCAGTACTTC	CASSADPGAAETQYF
TRBD1	TRBV9	TRBJ1-1	NA	TGTGCCAGCAGCGTAGCCGACAGGGGTAGAACTGAAGCTTTCTTT	CASSVADRGRTEAFF
NA	TRBV6-2/TRBV6-3	TRBJ2-7	once	TGTGCCAGCAGTTACCGGGCAAGAGGGGACAACGAGCAGTACTTC	CASSYRARGDNEQYF
NA	TRBV27	TRBJ1-5	NA	TGTGCCAGCAGTTCAAGGAGCGAAGGAAGCAATCAGCCCCAGCATTTT	CASSSRSEGSNQPQHF
TRBD1	TRBV5-8	TRBJ2-3	NA	TGTGCCAGCAGCACCTCGACAGGGGGGACCACAGATACGCAGTATTTT	CASSTSTGGTTDTQYF
NA	TRBV7-8	TRBJ2-7	NA	TGTGCCAGCAGCCTGGGGCCGTCTACCTACGAGCAGTACTTC	CASSLGPSTYEQYF
TRBD1	TRBV5-8	TRBJ2-7	NA	TGTGCCAGCAGCTTGGAGGGGGCCTTAGGCGAGCAGTACTTC	CASSLEGALGEQYF
NA	TRBV5-1	TRBJ1-1	NA	TGCGCCAGCAGCTTAGGGGTCTCTGATGCTGAAGCTTTCTTT	CASSLGVSDAEAFF
TRBD2	TRBV11-3	TRBJ2-7	NA	TGTGCCAGCAGCCTTAGCGGGTCTTCCTACGAGCAGTACTTC	CASSLSGSSYEQYF
TRBD1	TRBV30	TRBJ1-1	NA	TGTGCCTGGAGGACGGGGGACAGGTTGAACACTGAAGCTTTCTTT	CAWRTGDRLNTEAFF
NA	TRBV19	TRBJ2-7	NA	TGTGCCAGTAGTATACGACAGGTGGCGGGCGAGCAGTACTTC	CASSIRQVAGEQYF
NA	TRBV15	TRBJ2-7	NA	TGTGCCACCAGCAGAGATTCAGGGCAGAGGTGGCGCGAGCAGTACTTC	CATSRDSGQRWREQYF
TRBD1	TRBV12-5	TRBJ2-7	NA	TGTGCTAGTGGTTTGGTATCGGGGACAGGGTCCCTCGAGCAGTACTTC	CASGLVSGTGSLEQYF
TRBD2	TRBV5-1	TRBJ2-1	NA	TGCGCCAGCAGCTTGAGCCTAGCGGGAGCGGGAGACAATGAGCAGTTCTTC	CASSLSLAGAGDNEQFF
TRBD1	TRBV11-2	TRBJ2-7	NA	TGTGCCAGCAGCTTCCACGGGACAGGATATCGCTTCGCGTTCTACGAGCAGTACTTC	CASSFHGTGYRFAFYEQYF
NA	TRBV5-5	TRBJ1-2	NA	TGTGCCAGCAGCTTGGGCGAGGATTATGGCTACACCTTC	CASSLGEDYGYTF
TRBD1	TRBV19	TRBJ2-7	NA	TGTGCCAGTAGTATCGGGGACAGGGTCTACGAGCAGTACTTC	CASSIGDRVYEQYF
TRBD1	TRBV19	TRBJ2-1	NA	TGTGCCAGTACCCTAGGGAGAATGGGGACAGGGATCTACAATGAGCAGTTCTTC	CASTLGRMGTGIYNEQFF
NA	TRBV3-1/TRBV3-2	TRBJ2-5	NA	TGTGCCAGCAGCCCCCGACTCTCGGAAGAGACCCAGTACTTC	CASSPRLSEETQYF
NA	TRBV7-9	TRBJ2-1	NA	TGTGCCAGCAGCCCCCGGAGAGGCTCCTACAATGAGCAGTTCTTC	CASSPRRGSYNEQFF
NA	TRBV29-1	TRBJ2-2	NA	TGCAGCGCCACAGGTCGGTTCACCGGGGAGCTGTTTTTT	CSATGRFTGELFF
NA	TRBV27	TRBJ1-1	NA	TGTGCCAGCAGTTTACGTACTGCGGGCACTGAAGCTTTCTTT	CASSLRTAGTEAFF
NA	TRBV2	TRBJ1-2	NA	TGTGCCAGCAGTGAACAGGGCTATGGCTACACCTTC	CASSEQGYGYTF
TRBD1	TRBV19	TRBJ1-1	NA	TGTGCCAGTAGTATAGGAGGAGGGGGCCCTGAAGCTTTCTTT	CASSIGGGGPEAFF